This TCR beta chain is drawn from a study of PD-1 blockade in classical Hodgkin lymphoma. The sample's time point: cycle 4 day 1 (C4D1), after 6 weeks of nivolumab. Each of the patients experienced relapse following autologous stem cell transplantation, and their brentuximab vedotin exposure differed. Out of thawed PBMCs, magnetic negative selection purified CD4+ T cells. Repertoires were generated with immunoSEQ multiplex PCR, while TCRdb's copy carries only in-frame clones and drops some. The sample has about 6,400 clones; about nine tenths are singletons. In its sample, this clone was seen once. V gave up 0 bases and J gave up 5 bases, with 14 bases separating them. CDR1 SGHRS and CDR2 YFSETQ come from the germline V gene. The CDR3 contains 15 residues.

The V call is TRBV5-1, the J call TRBJ1-2; TRBD1 might be the D (6 bases). The origin of this receptor is a human donor with classical Hodgkin lymphoma. The source was CD4+ T cells from blood, collected before the fourth cycle of nivolumab. The CDR3, as DNA: TGCGCCAGCAGCTTGGAGGGACAACCGTCTTATGGCTACACCTTC. This encodes CASSLEGQPSYGYTF. Full variable domain (rest looked up from reference TRBV5-1 and TRBJ1-2): KAGVTQTPRYLIKTRGQQVTLSCSPISGHRSVSWYQQTPGQGLQFLFEYFSETQRNKGNFPGRFSGRQFSNSRSEMNVSTLELGDSALYLCASSLEGQPSYGYTFGSGTRLTVV.